This passage covers 27 T cell receptor beta chains from one sample sequenced in a study of blood T cells in healthy people across ages. A second PCR, run for about 7 to 11 cycles, used a sample-barcoded 5' primer plus a J-beta primer mix. MiXCR, applied by TCRdb to the 5' RACE reads, yields one record per CDR3 protein. The sample consists of approximately 800,000 distinct CDR3 sequences, about 55% of them appearing once. The sample comprised blood. All receptors come from an elderly man in good health.

In its sample, this clonotype was seen a few times. This chain links TRBV29-1 with TRBJ2-1; D call uncertain. The germline V gene encodes CDR1 SQVTM and CDR2 ANQGSEA. The CDR3 consists of 13 residues. V lost 8 bases to trimming and J lost 3 bases, with 14 bases between them. Here the CDR3 DNA reads TGCAGCTCATCGGTGCGGAACTACAATGAGCAGTTCTTC. Its translation is CSSSVRNYNEQFF.

The chain is built from TRBV18 and TRBJ2-7, with 7 positions matching TRBD1. Per the germline V gene, CDR1 is KGHSH and CDR2 is LQKENI. J gave up 3 bases and V 5 bases, and 7 bases lay outside the gene matches. The CDR3 covers 14 residues. The CDR3 DNA follows: TGTGCCAGCTCAAAGGACAGGTCTTTCTACGAGCAGTACTTC. Its protein is CASSKDRSFYEQYF.

This clonotype showed up just a few times. V usage is TRBV9 and J usage is TRBJ2-3, with 7 positions matching TRBD2. This CDR3 contains 16 residues. Looked up from germline, CDR1 is SGDLS and CDR2 is YYNGEE. V lost 0 bases, J lost 1 base, and 5 bases stayed unmatched. The CDR3 coding sequence is TGTGCCAGCAGCGTAGGGGGCGGGAGCGGCACAGATACGCAGTATTTT. This gives the protein CASSVGGGSGTDTQYF.

V usage is TRBV12-3 or TRBV12-4 and J usage is TRBJ2-1; D remains ambiguous. V was shortened by 1 base and J by 5 bases, with 6 bases between the two germline ends. This CDR3 contains 13 residues. DNA of the CDR3: TGTGCCAGCAGTTTAGGGCTACACAATGAGCAGTTCTTC. Translated, it gives CASSLGLHNEQFF.

The sample holds many counts of this clonotype. V gene TRBV7-9 combines with J gene TRBJ1-1, with TRBD1 identical over 10 bases. Germline V gives CDR1 SEHNR, CDR2 FQNEAQ (reference sequence). After removal of 3 bases from V and 5 bases from J, the junction contained 6 bases not matched to a gene. There are 15 residues in the CDR3. The CDR3 nucleotides are TGTGCCAGCAGCTTCGCGACAGGGGGCGAAACTGAAGCTTTCTTT. This encodes CASSFATGGETEAFF.

The chain recombines TRBV20-1 with TRBJ1-4; no definite D call. V lost 6 bases, J lost 7 bases, and 9 bases lay in between. Looked up from germline, CDR1 is DFQATT and CDR2 is SNEGSKA (reference sequence). The CDR3 contains 11 residues. The CDR3 region is CSASETEKLFF. For the CDR3, the DNA is TGCAGTGCATCGGAGACTGAAAAACTGTTTTTT.

A single count supports this clonotype. V and J are TRBV28 and TRBJ1-2; D gene unclear. Germline CDR1 and CDR2: MDHEN and SYDVKM. Trimming removed 8 bases from V and 2 bases from J, with 12 bases in between. The CDR3 is 13 amino acids. CDR3 protein: CASEASRNYGYTF. CDR3 DNA sequence: TGTGCCAGCGAGGCATCACGGAACTATGGCTACACCTTC.

Concerning this clonotype itself: The germline gene is not matched at one end of the junction; a read error may be the cause. The chain employs TRBV7-9 and TRBJ1-2; maybe TRBD1 (5 bases). This CDR3 has 14 residues. Looked up from germline, CDR1 is SEHNR and CDR2 is FQNEAQ (reference sequence). The CDR3 is CASSVAYARDGYTF. Here the CDR3 DNA reads TGTGCCAGCAGCGTAGCGTACGCCAGGGATGGCTACACCTTC.

The chain uses TRBV7-2 and TRBJ2-4; 10 bases agree with TRBD2. This CDR3 is 19 amino acids long. CDR1 SGHTA and CDR2 FQGNSA come from the germline V gene. Trimming removed 6 bases from V and 1 base from J; junction bases left unmatched: 15. As DNA, the CDR3 is TGTGCCAGCAGTTCAACGGCTAGCGGGGGCCCTAGTGCCAAAAACATTCAGTACTTC. This encodes CASSSTASGGPSAKNIQYF.

The chain combines TRBV3-1 with TRBJ2-6; maybe TRBD1 (7 bases). The CDR3 runs 17 residues. V lost 2 bases and J 0 bases, leaving 11 bases between the germline ends. From germline, CDR1 is LGHDT and CDR2 YNNKEL (reference sequence). Here the CDR3 reads CASSQPGGISGANVLTF. The CDR3 DNA is TGTGCCAGCAGCCAACCAGGGGGGATCTCTGGGGCCAACGTCCTGACTTTC.

For the CDR3, the DNA is TGCGCCAGCAGCCAAGGACCACCACCTACCGCCTACGAGCAGTACTTC. Encoded protein: CASSQGPPPTAYEQYF. This chain uses TRBV4-1 with TRBJ2-7, with D unresolved. This CDR3 is 16 amino acids long. V shed 1 base and J shed 2 bases, with 15 bases lying between them. The germline gives CDR1 MGHRA, CDR2 YSYEKL.

This clonotype was observed a handful of times. This chain links TRBV29-1 with TRBJ2-5; D is unclear. Between the trimmed V and J ends, which lost 4 bases and 4 bases, there was a span of 10 bases. Germline assignment: CDR1 SQVTM and CDR2 ANQGSEA. The CDR3 has 12 residues. The CDR3 DNA follows: TGCAGCGTTGCCATAAGCGTAGAGACCCAGTACTTC. Translation gives CSVAISVETQYF. The whole variable domain, filled in from reference TRBV29-1 and TRBJ2-5, reads SAVISQKPSRDICQRGTSLTIQCQVDSQVTMMFWYRQQPGQSLTLIATANQGSEATYESGFVIDKFPISRPNLTFSTLTVSNMSPEDSSIYLCSVAISVETQYFGPGTRLLVL.

The genes are TRBV6-5 and TRBJ2-7; maybe TRBD1 (6 bases). The CDR3 is 15 residues long. V lost 2 bases and J 3 bases, leaving 14 bases between the germline ends. The germline V gene encodes CDR1 MNHEY and CDR2 SVGAGI. This chain's CDR3 is CASSYRRDKLYEQYF. In nucleotides, the CDR3 is TGTGCCAGCAGTTACCGACGGGACAAACTCTACGAGCAGTACTTC.

The V and J genes are TRBV28 and TRBJ2-5, with 10 bases aligning to TRBD1. Per the germline V gene, CDR1 is MDHEN and CDR2 is SYDVKM. Trimming took 5 bases from V and 4 from J; bases not matched to a gene: 10. CDR3 length: 16 residues. The CDR3 nucleotides are TGTGCCAGCAGTCTCAGGACAGGGGGTAATGCAGAGACCCAGTACTTC. Its translation is CASSLRTGGNAETQYF.

This clonotype has more than one count but fewer than ten. V gene TRBV4-1 combines with J gene TRBJ2-7; D uncertain. The J call is in doubt because the DNA end fits TRBJ2-5 better. This CDR3 contains 15 residues. CDR1 is MGHRA and CDR2 is YSYEKL in the germline V gene. The CDR3 reads CASSPSAGVIETQYF. In DNA form, the CDR3 reads TGCGCCAGCAGCCCGTCGGCTGGGGTAATAGAGACCCAGTACTTC.

This clonotype turned up a few times. The rearrangement uses TRBV15 and TRBJ2-3; possibly TRBD1 for D (5 bases). This CDR3 has 14 amino acids. The V end was cut by 0 bases, the J end by 2 bases, with 6 bases between. CDR1 and CDR2 (germline): LNHNV, YYDKDF (reference sequence). The CDR3 protein is CATSRDRATDTQYF. CDR3 in DNA: TGTGCCACCAGCAGAGACAGGGCCACAGATACGCAGTATTTT.

This clonotype appeared a few times. The rearrangement joins TRBV18 to TRBJ1-4; D is unclear. The V gene's germline CDR1 is KGHSH and CDR2 LQKENI. There are 13 residues in the CDR3. V was cut by 4 bases and J by 12 bases, with 15 bases left in between. CDR3 region: CASSLRQESELFF. The CDR3 DNA reads TGTGCCAGCTCACTTCGGCAGGAGTCGGAACTGTTTTTT.

V usage is TRBV7-6 and J usage is TRBJ2-3; the D gene could be TRBD1 or TRBD2 (5 bases each). Trimming left V 5 bases short and J 14 bases short, with 23 bases between. Germline CDR1 SGHVS, CDR2 FNYEAQ. The CDR3 loop spans 14 amino acids. The CDR3 region is CASSPTGRHRYAYF. The DNA of the CDR3 is TGTGCCAGCAGCCCCACGGGGCGTCACAGATACGCGTATTTT. Full variable domain (rest looked up from reference TRBV7-6 and TRBJ2-3): GAGVSQSPRYKVTKRGQDVALRCDPISGHVSLYWYRQALGQGPEFLTYFNYEAQQDKSGLPNDRFSAERPEGSISTLTIQRTEQRDSAMYRCASSPTGRHRYAYFGPGTRLTVL.

As for this clonotype: A read error may account for a junction end that differs from germline. This sequence joins TRBV3-1 and TRBJ2-7; 9 bases are shared with TRBD1. CDR3 length: 14 residues. From germline, CDR1 is LGHDT and CDR2 YNNKEL (reference sequence). Here the CDR3 DNA reads TGTGTCAGCAGCCTCGGGACAGGGAAGTACGAGCAGTACTTC. Its protein product is CVSSLGTGKYEQYF.

The chain couples TRBV24-1 to TRBJ2-6; tentatively, D is TRBD1 (6 bases). The CDR3 is made up of 20 amino acids. The germline V and J ends were trimmed by 3 bases and 0 bases, with 20 bases remaining between them. Looked up from germline, CDR1 is KGHDR and CDR2 is SFDVKD. The CDR3 protein is CATSDETGDTWDSGANVLTF. In nucleotides, the CDR3 is TGTGCCACCAGTGATGAAACCGGGGACACGTGGGACTCTGGGGCCAACGTCCTGACTTTC.

The V call is TRBV6-1, the J call TRBJ2-1; 7 positions match TRBD1. The CDR3 has 15 residues. CDR1 and CDR2 from the germline V gene are MNHNS and SASEGT. Losses at the gene ends were 2 bases for V and 6 bases for J; bases not matched to a gene: 7. In DNA form, the CDR3 reads TGTGCCAGCAGTGAAACTCCGTCAGGGGGCAATGAGCAGTTCTTC. Its protein is CASSETPSGGNEQFF.

The sample holds a few counts of this clonotype. CDR3 residues: CASSRLAGDLRYAYF. The CDR3 DNA reads as TGCGCCAGCAGCCGCCTAGCGGGAGACCTCAGATACGCGTATTTT. This chain uses TRBV4-1 with TRBJ2-3, with 10 bases fitting TRBD2. V was clipped by 4 bases and J by 14 bases; unmatched bases: 15. The CDR3 contains 15 residues. Germline V gene lookup returns CDR1 MGHRA and CDR2 YSYEKL.

Details on this clonotype: One end of the junction does not line up with germline, which may come from a read error. The V gene is TRBV20-1, the J gene TRBJ2-7; the D gene is possibly TRBD2 (7 bases). From germline, CDR1 is DFQATT and CDR2 SNEGSKA (reference sequence). The CDR3 sequence is 15 residues long. CDR3 coding DNA: TGCGGTGCTATAGAGGGGGGGTATAGCTCCTACGAGCAGTACTTC. It translates to CGAIEGGYSSYEQYF.

The chain combines TRBV27 with TRBJ2-5; a possible D gene is TRBD1 (5 bases). Per the germline V gene, CDR1 is MNHEY and CDR2 is SMNVEV (reference sequence). This CDR3 is built from 15 residues. Trimming took 3 bases from V and 5 from J, leaving 16 bases between them. The CDR3, as DNA: TGTGCCAGCAGTTTCATATCTGGGGCAGGGGAGACCCAGTACTTC. Amino acid sequence: CASSFISGAGETQYF.

This chain uses TRBV20-1 with TRBJ2-1, with 8 bases matching TRBD2. The length of the CDR3 is 12 residues. CDR1 and CDR2 from the germline V gene are DFQATT and SNEGSKA (reference sequence). Trimming cost V 4 bases and J 9 bases; bases outside gene matches: 5. The CDR3 loop is CSAIAGRGEQFF. The CDR3 coding sequence is TGCAGTGCTATAGCGGGACGGGGTGAGCAGTTCTTC.

The chain carries TRBV20-1 and TRBJ2-7, with D possibly matching TRBD1 (6 bases). Germline CDR1 and CDR2: DFQATT and SNEGSKA (reference sequence). CDR3 size: 15 residues. V was pared by 5 bases and J by 2 bases, with 19 bases between. This CDR3 reads CSAGISNRVPYEQYF. The CDR3 DNA reads TGCAGTGCTGGGATCAGTAACAGGGTTCCCTACGAGCAGTACTTC.

The chain links TRBV20-1 to TRBJ2-1, with D possibly called TRBD1 or TRBD2 (5 bases each). The CDR3 totals 15 residues. With 3 bases removed from V and 4 bases from J, the gap between germline ends came to 16 bases. Germline CDR1 and CDR2: DFQATT and SNEGSKA (reference sequence). The CDR3 DNA reads TGCAGTGCTAGTCTAGGGGCGGGCCATTACAATGAGCAGTTCTTC. This translates into CSASLGAGHYNEQFF.